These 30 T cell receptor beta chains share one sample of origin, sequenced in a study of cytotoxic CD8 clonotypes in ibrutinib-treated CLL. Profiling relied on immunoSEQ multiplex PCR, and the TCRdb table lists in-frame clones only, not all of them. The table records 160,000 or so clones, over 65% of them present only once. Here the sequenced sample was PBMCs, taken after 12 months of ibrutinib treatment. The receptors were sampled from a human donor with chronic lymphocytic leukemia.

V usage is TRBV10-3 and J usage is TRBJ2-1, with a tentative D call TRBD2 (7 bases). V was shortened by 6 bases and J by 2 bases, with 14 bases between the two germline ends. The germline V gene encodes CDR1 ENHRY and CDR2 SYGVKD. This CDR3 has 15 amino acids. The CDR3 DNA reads TGTGCCATCAGATGGGGGGGGGCACCCTACAATGAGCAGTTCTTC. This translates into CAIRWGGAPYNEQFF.

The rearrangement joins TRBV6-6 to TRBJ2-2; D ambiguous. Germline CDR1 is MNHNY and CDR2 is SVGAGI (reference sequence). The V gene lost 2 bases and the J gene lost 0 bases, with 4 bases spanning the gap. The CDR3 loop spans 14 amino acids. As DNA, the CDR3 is TGTGCCAGCAGTTACCGACCGAACACCGGGGAGCTGTTTTTT. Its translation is CASSYRPNTGELFF.

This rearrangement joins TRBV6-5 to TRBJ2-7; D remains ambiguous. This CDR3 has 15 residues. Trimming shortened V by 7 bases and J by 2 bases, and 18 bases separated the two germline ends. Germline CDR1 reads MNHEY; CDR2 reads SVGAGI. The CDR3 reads CASTKDSLAPYEQYF. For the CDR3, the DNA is TGTGCCAGCACCAAAGACTCCCTGGCACCCTACGAGCAGTACTTC.

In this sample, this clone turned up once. The CDR3 coding sequence is TGTGCCAGCAGTTCCTCTATGGAGGGGGCTGGGTATGGCTACACCTTC. Residues: CASSSSMEGAGYGYTF. The chain carries TRBV28 and TRBJ1-2, with 7 positions matching TRBD1. CDR3 size: 16 residues. Germline V CDR1 and CDR2: MDHEN, SYDVKM. The trim removed 4 bases at V and 5 bases at J, leaving 13 bases unmatched.

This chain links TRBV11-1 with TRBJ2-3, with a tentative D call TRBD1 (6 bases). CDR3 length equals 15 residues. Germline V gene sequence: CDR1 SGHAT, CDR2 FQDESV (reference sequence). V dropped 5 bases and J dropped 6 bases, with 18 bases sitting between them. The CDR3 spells CASSQGGPLGDTQYF. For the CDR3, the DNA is TGTGCCAGCAGCCAAGGGGGACCCCTGGGGGATACGCAGTATTTT.

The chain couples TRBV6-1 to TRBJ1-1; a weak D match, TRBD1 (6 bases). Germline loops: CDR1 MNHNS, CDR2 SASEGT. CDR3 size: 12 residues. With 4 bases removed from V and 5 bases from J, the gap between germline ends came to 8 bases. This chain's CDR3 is CASSAGQTEAFF. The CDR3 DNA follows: TGTGCCAGCAGTGCCGGACAGACTGAAGCTTTCTTT.

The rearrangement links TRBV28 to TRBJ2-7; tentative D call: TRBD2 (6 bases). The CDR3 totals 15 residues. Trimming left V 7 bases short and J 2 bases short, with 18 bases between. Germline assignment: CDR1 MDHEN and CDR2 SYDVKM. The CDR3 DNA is TGTGCCAGCACCACTTGGAGTAGCGGCACCTACGAGCAGTACTTC. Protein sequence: CASTTWSSGTYEQYF.

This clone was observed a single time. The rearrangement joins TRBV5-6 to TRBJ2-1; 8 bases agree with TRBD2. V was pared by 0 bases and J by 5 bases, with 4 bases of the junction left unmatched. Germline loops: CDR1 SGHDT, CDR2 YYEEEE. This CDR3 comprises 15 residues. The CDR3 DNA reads TGTGCCAGCAGCTTGGGGTTAGCGGGAAACAATGAGCAGTTCTTC. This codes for CASSLGLAGNNEQFF.

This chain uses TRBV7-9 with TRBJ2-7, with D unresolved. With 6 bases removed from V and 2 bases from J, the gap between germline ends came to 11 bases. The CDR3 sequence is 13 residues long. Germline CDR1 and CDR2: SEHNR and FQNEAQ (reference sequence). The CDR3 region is CASRVSGTYEQYF. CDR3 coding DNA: TGTGCCAGCAGGGTTTCCGGTACCTACGAGCAGTACTTC.

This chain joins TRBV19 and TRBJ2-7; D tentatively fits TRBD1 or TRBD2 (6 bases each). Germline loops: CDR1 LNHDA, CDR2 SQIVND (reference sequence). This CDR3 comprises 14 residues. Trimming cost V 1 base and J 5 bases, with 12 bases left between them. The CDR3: CASSIAGASDEQYF. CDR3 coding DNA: TGTGCCAGTAGTATAGCGGGGGCGTCGGACGAGCAGTACTTC.

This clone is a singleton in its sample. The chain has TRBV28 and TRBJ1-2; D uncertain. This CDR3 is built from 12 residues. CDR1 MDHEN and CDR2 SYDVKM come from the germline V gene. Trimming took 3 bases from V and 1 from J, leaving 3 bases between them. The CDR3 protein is CASSLLNYGYTF. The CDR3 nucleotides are TGTGCCAGCAGTTTGCTTAACTATGGCTACACCTTC.

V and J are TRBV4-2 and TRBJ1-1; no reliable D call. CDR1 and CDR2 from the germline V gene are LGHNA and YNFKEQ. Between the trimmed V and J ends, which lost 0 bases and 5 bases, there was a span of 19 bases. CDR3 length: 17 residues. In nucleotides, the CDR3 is TGTGCCAGCAGCCAAGATAGGGATACTTCCAGAGGTACTGAAGCTTTCTTT. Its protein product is CASSQDRDTSRGTEAFF.

CDR3 region: CASSYSPGRTYEQYF. As DNA, the CDR3 is TGTGCCAGCAGTTACTCGCCGGGGAGGACCTACGAGCAGTACTTC. The rearrangement uses TRBV6-5 and TRBJ2-7, with D perhaps matching TRBD2 (6 bases). CDR1 is MNHEY, CDR2 SVGAGI, per germline. The CDR3 sequence is 15 residues long. Trimming cost V 0 bases and J 2 bases, with 11 bases left between them.

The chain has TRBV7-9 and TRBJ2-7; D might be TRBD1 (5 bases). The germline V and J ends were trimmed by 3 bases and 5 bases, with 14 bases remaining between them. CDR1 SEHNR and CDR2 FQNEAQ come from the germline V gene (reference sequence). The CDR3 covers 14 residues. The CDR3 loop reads CASSFETGLHEQYF. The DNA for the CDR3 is TGTGCCAGCAGCTTTGAAACAGGTCTGCACGAGCAGTACTTC.

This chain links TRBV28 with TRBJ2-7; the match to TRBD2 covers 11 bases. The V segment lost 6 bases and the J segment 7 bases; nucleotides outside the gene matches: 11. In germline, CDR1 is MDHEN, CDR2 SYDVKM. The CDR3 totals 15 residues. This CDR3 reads CASRQSVAGGREQYF. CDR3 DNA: TGTGCCAGCAGGCAATCGGTAGCGGGGGGGCGGGAGCAGTACTTC.

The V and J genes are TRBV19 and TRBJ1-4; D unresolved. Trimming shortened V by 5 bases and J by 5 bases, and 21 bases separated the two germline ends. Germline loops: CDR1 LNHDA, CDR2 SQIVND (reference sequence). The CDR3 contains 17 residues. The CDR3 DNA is TGTGCCAGTAGTGCTCAAAGAGGACTGTCCAACAATGAAAAACTGTTTTTT. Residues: CASSAQRGLSNNEKLFF.

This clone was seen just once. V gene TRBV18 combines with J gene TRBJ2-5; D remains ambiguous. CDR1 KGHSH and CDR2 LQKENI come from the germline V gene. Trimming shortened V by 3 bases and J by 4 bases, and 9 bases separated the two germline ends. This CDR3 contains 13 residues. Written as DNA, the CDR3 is TGTGCCAGCTCACCTTACCAGAGAGAGACCCAGTACTTC. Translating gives CASSPYQRETQYF.

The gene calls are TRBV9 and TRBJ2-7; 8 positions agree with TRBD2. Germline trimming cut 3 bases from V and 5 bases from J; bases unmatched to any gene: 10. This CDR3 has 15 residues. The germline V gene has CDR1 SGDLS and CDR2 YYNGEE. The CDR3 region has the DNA TGTGCCAGCAGCGCCGGGGGGGCCCAGCCCCACGAGCAGTACTTC. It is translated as CASSAGGAQPHEQYF.

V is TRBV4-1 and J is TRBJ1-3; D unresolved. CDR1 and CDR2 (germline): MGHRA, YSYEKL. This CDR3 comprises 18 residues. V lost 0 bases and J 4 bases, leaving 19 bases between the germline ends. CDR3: CASSQEPGAGRLGNTIYF. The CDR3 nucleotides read TGCGCCAGCAGCCAAGAGCCGGGCGCTGGGAGACTAGGAAACACCATATATTTT.

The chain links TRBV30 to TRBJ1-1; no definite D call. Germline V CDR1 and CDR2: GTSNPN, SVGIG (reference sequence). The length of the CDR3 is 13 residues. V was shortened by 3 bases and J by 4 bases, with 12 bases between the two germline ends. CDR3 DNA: TGTGCCTGGAGAAGGCCCCCGGGCACTGAAGCTTTCTTT. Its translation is CAWRRPPGTEAFF.

In nucleotides, the CDR3 is TGCGCCAGCAGCCCTTTCTACAGAGACGAGACCCAGTACTTC. This gives the protein CASSPFYRDETQYF. This sequence joins TRBV4-3 and TRBJ2-5; no firm D call. The CDR3 is 14 amino acids. The germline V gene encodes CDR1 LGHNA and CDR2 YSLEER. V was pared by 4 bases and J by 5 bases, with 14 bases between.

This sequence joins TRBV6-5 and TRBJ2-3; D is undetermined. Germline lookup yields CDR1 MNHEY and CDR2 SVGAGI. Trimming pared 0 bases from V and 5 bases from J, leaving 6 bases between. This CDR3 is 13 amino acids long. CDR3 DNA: TGTGCCAGCAGTTACTCGTTGGGAGATACGCAGTATTTT. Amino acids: CASSYSLGDTQYF.

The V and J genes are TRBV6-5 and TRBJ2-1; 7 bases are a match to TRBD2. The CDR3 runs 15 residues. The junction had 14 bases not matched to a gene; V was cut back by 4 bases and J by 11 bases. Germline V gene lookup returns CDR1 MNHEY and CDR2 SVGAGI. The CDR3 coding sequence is TGTGCCAGCAGTTCGGGGGAGGGCCGTACAGCGAAGCAGTTCTTC. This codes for CASSSGEGRTAKQFF.

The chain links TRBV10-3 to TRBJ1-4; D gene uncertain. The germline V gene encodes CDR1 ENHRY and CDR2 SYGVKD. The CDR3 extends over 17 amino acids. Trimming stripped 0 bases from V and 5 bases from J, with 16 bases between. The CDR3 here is CAISESRPDGSNEKLFF. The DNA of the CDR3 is TGTGCCATCAGTGAGTCGAGGCCGGACGGATCCAATGAAAAACTGTTTTTT.

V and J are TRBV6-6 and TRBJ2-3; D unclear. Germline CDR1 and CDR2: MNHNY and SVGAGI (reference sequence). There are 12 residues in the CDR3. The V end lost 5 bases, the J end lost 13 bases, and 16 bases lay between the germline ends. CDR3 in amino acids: CASSNNPPTEYF. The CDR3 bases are TGTGCCAGCAGTAACAACCCCCCGACGGAGTATTTT.

CDR3 region: CASSLDLGGGNEQFF. CDR3 coding DNA: TGCGCCAGCAGCTTGGATTTGGGGGGAGGCAATGAGCAGTTCTTC. V usage is TRBV5-1 and J usage is TRBJ2-1, with a weak D call TRBD2 (6 bases). Trimming shortened V by 0 bases and J by 6 bases, and 13 bases separated the two germline ends. The germline CDR1 and CDR2 sequences are SGHRS and YFSETQ. The CDR3 sequence is 15 residues long.

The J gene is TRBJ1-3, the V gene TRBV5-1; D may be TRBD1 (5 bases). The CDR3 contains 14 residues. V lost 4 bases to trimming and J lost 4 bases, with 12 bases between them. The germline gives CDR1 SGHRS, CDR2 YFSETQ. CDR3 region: CASSGGGSGNTIYF. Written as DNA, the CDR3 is TGCGCCAGCAGCGGTGGGGGGTCGGGAAACACCATATATTTT. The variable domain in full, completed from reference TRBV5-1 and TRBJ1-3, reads KAGVTQTPRYLIKTRGQQVTLSCSPISGHRSVSWYQQTPGQGLQFLFEYFSETQRNKGNFPGRFSGRQFSNSRSEMNVSTLELGDSALYLCASSGGGSGNTIYFGEGSWLTVV.

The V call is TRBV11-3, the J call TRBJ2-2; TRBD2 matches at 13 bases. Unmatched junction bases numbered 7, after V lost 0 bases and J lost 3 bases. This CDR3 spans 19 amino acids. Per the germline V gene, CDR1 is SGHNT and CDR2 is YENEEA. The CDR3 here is CASSLDWTSGRGDTGELFF. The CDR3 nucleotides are TGTGCCAGCAGCTTAGATTGGACTAGCGGGAGAGGGGACACCGGGGAGCTGTTTTTT.

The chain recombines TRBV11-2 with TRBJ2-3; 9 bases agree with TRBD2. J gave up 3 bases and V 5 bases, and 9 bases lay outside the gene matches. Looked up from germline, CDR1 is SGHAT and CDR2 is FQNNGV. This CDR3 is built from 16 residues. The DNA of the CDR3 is TGTGCCAGCAGCCCGGTGGGCGGGGGGGGTACAGATACGCAGTATTTT. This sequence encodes CASSPVGGGGTDTQYF.

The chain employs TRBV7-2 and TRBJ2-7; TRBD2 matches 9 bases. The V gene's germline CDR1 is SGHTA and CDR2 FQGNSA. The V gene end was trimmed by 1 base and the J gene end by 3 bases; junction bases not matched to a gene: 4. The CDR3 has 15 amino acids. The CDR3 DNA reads TGTGCCAGCAGCTTAGATGCGGGAGGGGGCTACGAGCAGTACTTC. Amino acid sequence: CASSLDAGGGYEQYF. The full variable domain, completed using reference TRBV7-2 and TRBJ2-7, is GAGVSQSPSNKVTEKGKDVELRCDPISGHTALYWYRQSLGQGLEFLIYFQGNSAPDKSGLPSDRFSAERTGGSVSTLTIQRTQQEDSAVYLCASSLDAGGGYEQYFGPGTRLTVT.